This T cell receptor beta chain comes out of a study of shared T cell receptors in the human thymus. Here immunoSEQ multiplex PCR was the method, and the copy in TCRdb shows in-frame clones only, minus some. The sample holds fewer than 700,000 clones; roughly 90% are singletons and the top ten take 0.0095% to 0.012%. This CDR3 spans 16 amino acids. CDR1 SGHAT and CDR2 FQNNGV come from the germline V gene. The V end lost 1 base, the J end lost 0 bases, and 13 bases lay between the germline ends. The same data also contributed to another study, on human thymus T cells.

The sequenced material came from thymocytes. The clonotype originates from a boy less than two years old with a congenital heart defect. The rearrangement joins TRBV11-2 to TRBJ2-7; tentatively, D is TRBD2 (5 bases). CDR3 bases: TGTGCCAGCAGCTTAGGAGGGCTAGAATACTCCTACGAGCAGTACTTC. Translation gives CASSLGGLEYSYEQYF.